This T cell receptor (beta chain) was profiled in a study of regulatory T cells in long-lasting Graves disease. Sequencing libraries for TCR beta were prepared with iRepertoire HTBI primers and Arm-PCR of CDR3 regions. TCRdb analysed the multiplex PCR reads with MiXCR anew, one entry per CDR3 protein. This table holds almost 350,000 distinct CDR3 sequences, around 20% found once. The V end was cut by 7 bases, the J end by 0 bases, with 16 bases between. This CDR3 region has 15 residues. Germline CDR1 reads SNHLY; CDR2 reads FYNNEI. General study findings and limits: Reduced TCR diversity was observed in persistent Graves' patients versus newly diagnosed patients.

Time point here: persistent/refractory GD, antithyroid drugs over 5 years with positive TRAb. The TCR library was prepared using RNA isolated from PBMCs. Patients with Graves' disease were diagnosed by American Thyroid Association guidelines. There are many counts of this clonotype. Its antigen is unidentified. The chain recombines TRBV2 with TRBJ2-7; tentatively, D is TRBD1 or TRBD2 (5 bases each). The source material was peripheral blood mononuclear cells (PBMCs), sampled when the disease was refractory, from a patient treated with antithyroid drugs. This receptor was taken from a female donor with Graves disease. The DNA of the CDR3 is TGTGCCAGCATCACCGGGACCGAAAGCTCCTACGAGCAGTACTTC. This sequence encodes CASITGTESSYEQYF.